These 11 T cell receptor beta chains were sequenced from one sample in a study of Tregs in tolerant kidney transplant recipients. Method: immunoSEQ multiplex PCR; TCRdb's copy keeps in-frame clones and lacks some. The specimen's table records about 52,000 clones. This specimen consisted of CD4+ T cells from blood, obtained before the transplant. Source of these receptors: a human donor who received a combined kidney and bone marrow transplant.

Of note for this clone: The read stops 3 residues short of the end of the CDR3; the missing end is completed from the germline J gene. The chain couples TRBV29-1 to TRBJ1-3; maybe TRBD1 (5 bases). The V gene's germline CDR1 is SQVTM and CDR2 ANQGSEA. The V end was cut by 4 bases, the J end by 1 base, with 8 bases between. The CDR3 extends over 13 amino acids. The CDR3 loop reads CSVVTVSGNTIYF. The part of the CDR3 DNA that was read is TGCAGCGTTGTGACAGTTTCTGGAAACACC. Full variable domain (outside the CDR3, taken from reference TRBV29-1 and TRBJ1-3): SAVISQKPSRDICQRGTSLTIQCQVDSQVTMMFWYRQQPGQSLTLIATANQGSEATYESGFVIDKFPISRPNLTFSTLTVSNMSPEDSSIYLCSVVTVSGNTIYFGEGSWLTVV.

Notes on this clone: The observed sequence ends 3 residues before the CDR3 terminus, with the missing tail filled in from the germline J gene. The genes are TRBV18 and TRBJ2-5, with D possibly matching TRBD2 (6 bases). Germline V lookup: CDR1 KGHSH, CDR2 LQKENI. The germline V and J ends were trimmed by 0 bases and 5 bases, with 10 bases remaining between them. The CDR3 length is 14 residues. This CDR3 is CASSPPGGRETQYF. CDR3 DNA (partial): TGTGCCAGCTCACCACCGGGGGGTAGGGAGACC.

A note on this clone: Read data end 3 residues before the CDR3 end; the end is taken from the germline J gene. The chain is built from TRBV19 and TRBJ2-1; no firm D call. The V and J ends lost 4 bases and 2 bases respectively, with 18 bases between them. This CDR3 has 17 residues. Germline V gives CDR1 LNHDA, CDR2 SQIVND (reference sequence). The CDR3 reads CASSSPPSVYAYNEQFF. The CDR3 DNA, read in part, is TGTGCCAGTAGTAGCCCCCCCTCCGTCTATGCCTACAATGAG.

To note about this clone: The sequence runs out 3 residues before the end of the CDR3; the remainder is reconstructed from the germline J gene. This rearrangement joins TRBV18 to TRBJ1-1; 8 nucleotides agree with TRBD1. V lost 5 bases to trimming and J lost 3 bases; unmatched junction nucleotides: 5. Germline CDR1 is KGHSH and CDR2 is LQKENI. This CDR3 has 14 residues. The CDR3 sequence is CASSRQGPDTEAFF. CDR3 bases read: TGTGCCAGCTCAAGACAGGGGCCCGACACTGAA. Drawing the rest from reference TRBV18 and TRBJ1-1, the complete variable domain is NAGVMQNPRHLVRRRGQEARLRCSPMKGHSHVYWYRQLPEEGLKFMVYLQKENIIDESGMPKERFSAEFPKEGPSILRIQQVVRGDSAAYFCASSRQGPDTEAFFGQGTRLTVV.

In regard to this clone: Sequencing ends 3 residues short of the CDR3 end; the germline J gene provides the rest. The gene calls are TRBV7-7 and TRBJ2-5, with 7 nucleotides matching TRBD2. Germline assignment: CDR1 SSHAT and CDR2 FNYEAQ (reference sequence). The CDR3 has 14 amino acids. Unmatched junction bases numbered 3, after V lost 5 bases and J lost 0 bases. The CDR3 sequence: CASSPGGYQETQYF. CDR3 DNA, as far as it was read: TGTGCCAGCAGCCCCGGGGGGTACCAAGAGACC.

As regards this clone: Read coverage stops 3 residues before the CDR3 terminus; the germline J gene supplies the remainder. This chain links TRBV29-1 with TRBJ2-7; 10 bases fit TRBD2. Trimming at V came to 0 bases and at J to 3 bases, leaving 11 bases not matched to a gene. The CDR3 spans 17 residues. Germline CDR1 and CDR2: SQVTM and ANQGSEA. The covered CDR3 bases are TGCAGCGTTGAAGATCCCCGACTCGCTAGCGGGGGCTACGAG. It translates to CSVEDPRLASGGYE. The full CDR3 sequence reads CSVEDPRLASGGYEQYF.

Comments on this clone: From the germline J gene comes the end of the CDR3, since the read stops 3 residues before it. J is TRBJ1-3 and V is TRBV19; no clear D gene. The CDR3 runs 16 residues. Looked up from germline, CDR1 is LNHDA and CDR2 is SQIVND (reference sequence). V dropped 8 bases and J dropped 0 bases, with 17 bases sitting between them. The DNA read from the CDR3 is TGTGCCAGTCCGGCGTATGTAGGGCGCTCTGGAAACACC. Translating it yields CASPAYVGRSGNT. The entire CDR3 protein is CASPAYVGRSGNTIYF. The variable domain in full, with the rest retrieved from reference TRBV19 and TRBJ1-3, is DGGITQSPKYLFRKEGQNVTLSCEQNLNHDAMYWYRQDPGQGLRLIYYSQIVNDFQKGDIAEGYSVSREKKESFPLTVTSAQKNPTAFYLCASPAYVGRSGNTIYFGEGSWLTVV.

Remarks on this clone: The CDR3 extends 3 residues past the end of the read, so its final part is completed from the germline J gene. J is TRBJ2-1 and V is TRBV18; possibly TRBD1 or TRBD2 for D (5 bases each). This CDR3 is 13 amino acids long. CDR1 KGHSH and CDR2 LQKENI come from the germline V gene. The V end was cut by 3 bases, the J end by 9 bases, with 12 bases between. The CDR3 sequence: CASSPGPGSEQFF. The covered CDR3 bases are TGTGCCAGCTCACCGGGGCCAGGGAGTGAG. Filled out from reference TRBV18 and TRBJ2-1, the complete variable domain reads NAGVMQNPRHLVRRRGQEARLRCSPMKGHSHVYWYRQLPEEGLKFMVYLQKENIIDESGMPKERFSAEFPKEGPSILRIQQVVRGDSAAYFCASSPGPGSEQFFGPGTRLTVL.

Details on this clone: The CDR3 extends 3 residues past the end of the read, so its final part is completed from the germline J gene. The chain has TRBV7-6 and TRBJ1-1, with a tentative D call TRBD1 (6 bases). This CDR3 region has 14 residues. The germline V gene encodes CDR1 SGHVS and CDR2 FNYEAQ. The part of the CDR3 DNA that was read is TGTGCCAGCAGCTTAGGAATCGAAGACAGGGAA. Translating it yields CASSLGIEDRE. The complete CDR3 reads CASSLGIEDREAFF.

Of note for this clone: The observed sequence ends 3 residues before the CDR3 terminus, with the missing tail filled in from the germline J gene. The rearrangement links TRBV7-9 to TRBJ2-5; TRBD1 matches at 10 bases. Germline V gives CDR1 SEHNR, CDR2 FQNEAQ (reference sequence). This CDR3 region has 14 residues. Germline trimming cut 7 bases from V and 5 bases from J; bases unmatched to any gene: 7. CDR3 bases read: TGTGCCAGCACCCCGGGACAGGGGTGGGAGACC. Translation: CASTPGQGWET. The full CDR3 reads CASTPGQGWETQYF.

Incomplete CDR3 DNA: TGCAGCAGGGCCAGATATGAG. Protein product: CSRARYE. The CDR3 reads in full as CSRARYEQFF. The V call is TRBV20-1, the J call TRBJ2-1; D may be TRBD1 (5 bases). Read sequence stops 3 residues before the CDR3 end, and the germline J gene provides the missing end. The germline gives CDR1 DFQATT, CDR2 SNEGSKA (reference sequence). The CDR3 has 10 residues.